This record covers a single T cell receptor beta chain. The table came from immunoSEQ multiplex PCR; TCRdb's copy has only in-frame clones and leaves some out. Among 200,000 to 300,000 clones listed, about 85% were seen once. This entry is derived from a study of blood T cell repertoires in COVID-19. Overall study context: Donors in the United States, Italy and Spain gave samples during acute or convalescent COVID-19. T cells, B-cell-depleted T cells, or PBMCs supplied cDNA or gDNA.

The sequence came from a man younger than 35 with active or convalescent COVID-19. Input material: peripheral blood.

CDR3 protein: CASSSEQGAVGQPQHF. CDR3 nucleotide sequence: TGTGCCAGCAGTTCAGAACAGGGGGCTGTAGGTCAGCCCCAGCATTTT. The chain couples TRBV6-2 or TRBV6-3 to TRBJ1-5; 9 bases are a match to TRBD1. Germline V lookup: CDR1 MNHEY, CDR2 SVGEGT. The CDR3 runs to 16 residues. The trim removed 4 bases at V and 6 bases at J, leaving 10 bases unmatched.